This T cell receptor (beta chain) was captured in a study of human thymus T cells. Method: immunoSEQ multiplex PCR; TCRdb's copy keeps in-frame clones and lacks some. Of more than 50,000 clones in the sample, approximately 95% were seen once. V lost 5 bases, J lost 4 bases, and 11 bases stayed unmatched. CDR3 length equals 16 residues. Germline CDR1 SGHTA, CDR2 FQGNSA. The chain recombines TRBV7-2 with TRBJ1-3; 7 bases line up with TRBD1. Sequenced material: blood. The TCR originated in a boy less than two years old with a congenital heart defect but otherwise immunologically healthy. In DNA, the CDR3 is TGTGCCAGCAGCCCCACTCTAGGGACAGCCGGAAACACCATATATTTT. Amino acid sequence: CASSPTLGTAGNTIYF.